These 30 T cell receptor beta chains originate from one sample sequenced in a study of shared clonotypes between healthy human individuals. Using immunoSEQ multiplex PCR, the repertoire was profiled, and TCRdb retains in-frame clones only, with some absent. The sample records some 2.1 million clones, roughly 93% being singletons. The naive CD8 fraction comprised CD45RO-negative cells positively selected for CCR7 and excluded terminally differentiated effector memory CD45RA+ cells. The sequenced material came from naive CD8+ T cells from PBMCs. The receptor set was obtained from a man between 18 and 29 years old in good health. Some clones in this sample may be carry-over from other donors' samples.

The genes are TRBV19 and TRBJ1-4; tentatively, D is TRBD1 (6 bases). CDR3 length: 16 amino acids. V dropped 5 bases and J dropped 2 bases, with 15 bases sitting between them. Germline V gives CDR1 LNHDA, CDR2 SQIVND (reference sequence). This CDR3 reads CASSAARTVTNEKLFF. DNA for the CDR3: TGTGCCAGTAGTGCCGCCCGGACAGTCACTAATGAAAAACTGTTTTTT. The full variable domain, in which reference TRBV19 and TRBJ1-4 provide the parts outside the CDR3, is DGGITQSPKYLFRKEGQNVTLSCEQNLNHDAMYWYRQDPGQGLRLIYYSQIVNDFQKGDIAEGYSVSREKKESFPLTVTSAQKNPTAFYLCASSAARTVTNEKLFFGSGTQLSVL.

V gene TRBV6-6 combines with J gene TRBJ2-2; unclear D gene. Germline loops: CDR1 MNHNY, CDR2 SVGAGI (reference sequence). Trimming took off 7 bases at V and 1 base at J, with 7 bases between the two ends. The CDR3 contains 13 residues. The CDR3 bases are TGTGCCAGCACCCAGGTGAACACCGGGGAGCTGTTTTTT. This codes for CASTQVNTGELFF.

This sequence joins TRBV27 and TRBJ2-1; a possible D gene is TRBD2 (6 bases). V dropped 3 bases and J dropped 2 bases, with 11 bases sitting between them. CDR3 size: 15 residues. In germline, CDR1 is MNHEY, CDR2 SMNVEV (reference sequence). The CDR3 sequence: CASSLTSPAYNEQFF. The CDR3 region has the DNA TGTGCCAGCAGTTTGACTAGTCCAGCCTACAATGAGCAGTTCTTC.

This chain links TRBV9 with TRBJ2-1; the match to TRBD2 covers 11 bases. Trimming at V came to 3 bases and at J to 5 bases, leaving 10 bases not matched to a gene. Per germline, CDR1 SGDLS and CDR2 YYNGEE. CDR3 length: 17 amino acids. CDR3 residues: CASSEPIIAGGNNEQFF. As DNA, the CDR3 is TGTGCCAGCAGCGAGCCCATCATAGCGGGAGGGAACAATGAGCAGTTCTTC.

The chain has TRBV5-5 and TRBJ2-7; no reliable D call. CDR1 SGHKS and CDR2 YYEKEE come from the germline V gene (reference sequence). This CDR3 has 15 amino acids. V dropped 0 bases and J dropped 2 bases, with 12 bases sitting between them. CDR3 amino acids: CASSLGWAGAYEQYF. CDR3 DNA: TGTGCCAGCAGCTTGGGTTGGGCAGGAGCCTACGAGCAGTACTTC.

The V gene is TRBV21-1, the J gene TRBJ2-5; TRBD1, the table's D call, lacks a check against the DNA. TRBV21-1 is designated a pseudogene. This CDR3 has 15 residues. DNA of the CDR3: TGTGCCAGCAGCAAGAACAGGGGATCGGTTGAGACCCAGTACTTC. This sequence encodes CASSKNRGSVETQYF.

This clone has a single count. The rearrangement links TRBV2 to TRBJ2-6, with TRBD1 matching 7 bases. The CDR3 spans 17 residues. Per germline, CDR1 SNHLY and CDR2 FYNNEI. J lost 0 bases, V lost 3 bases, and 5 bases had no gene match. The CDR3 sequence is CASSDVRGISGANVLTF. The CDR3 DNA reads as TGTGCCAGCAGTGATGTCAGGGGGATCTCTGGGGCCAACGTCCTGACTTTC. The full variable domain, in which reference TRBV2 and TRBJ2-6 provide the parts outside the CDR3, is EPEVTQTPSHQVTQMGQEVILRCVPISNHLYFYWYRQILGQKVEFLVSFYNNEISEKSEIFDDQFSVERPDGSNFTLKIRSTKLEDSAMYFCASSDVRGISGANVLTFGAGSRLTVL.

The chain recombines TRBV28 with TRBJ1-2, with 7 positions matching TRBD1. The CDR3 runs to 15 residues. The ends lost 6 bases at V and 8 bases at J; junction bases unmatched: 15. Germline V gene sequence: CDR1 MDHEN, CDR2 SYDVKM. CDR3 residues: CASSFAFGQVYGYTF. The CDR3 nucleotides are TGTGCCAGCAGCTTCGCCTTTGGACAGGTGTACGGCTACACCTTC.

J is TRBJ2-1 and V is TRBV7-9, with unresolved D. V was clipped by 5 bases and J by 8 bases, with 16 bases between them. Germline loops: CDR1 SEHNR, CDR2 FQNEAQ (reference sequence). The CDR3 is 14 amino acids. CDR3 protein: CASSLDSLHHEQFF. DNA for the CDR3: TGTGCCAGCAGCCTCGACTCGCTCCACCATGAGCAGTTCTTC.

The V gene is TRBV27, the J gene TRBJ2-3; the D is unclear. V was trimmed by 6 bases and J by 6 bases, leaving 25 bases between them. Per germline, CDR1 MNHEY and CDR2 SMNVEV (reference sequence). This CDR3 is 17 amino acids long. CDR3 DNA sequence: TGTGCCAGCAGCAACCACTGGCAGGCTTTCAAACCGGATACGCAGTATTTT. It yields the protein CASSNHWQAFKPDTQYF.

This rearrangement joins TRBV5-1 to TRBJ2-7, with TRBD1 as a possible D gene (6 bases). CDR1 and CDR2 (germline): SGHRS, YFSETQ. Trimming took 3 bases from V and 0 from J, leaving 16 bases between them. This CDR3 has 16 residues. The CDR3 reads CASSWNRDIPSYEQYF. CDR3 nucleotide sequence: TGCGCCAGCAGCTGGAACCGGGACATACCCTCCTACGAGCAGTACTTC.

The chain links TRBV9 to TRBJ2-2; 10 bases match TRBD1. The CDR3 has 15 amino acids. The V and J ends lost 4 bases and 1 base, in that order; junction bases with no gene match: 1. Germline CDR1 and CDR2: SGDLS and YYNGEE. In DNA, the CDR3 is TGTGCCAGCAGCCGGACAGGGGGGAACACCGGGGAGCTGTTTTTT. Translated: CASSRTGGNTGELFF.

The V and J genes are TRBV4-1 and TRBJ2-7; 8 nucleotides line up with TRBD1. V dropped 4 bases and J dropped 2; count of bases not matched to a gene: 4. This CDR3 contains 14 residues. From germline, CDR1 is MGHRA and CDR2 YSYEKL. CDR3 in DNA: TGCGCCAGCAGCCGAGGGACAGGCGCCTACGAGCAGTACTTC. It specifies CASSRGTGAYEQYF.

This chain connects TRBV9 to TRBJ2-5, with D possibly TRBD1 on 6 matching bases. The CDR3 is 14 residues long. The germline gives CDR1 SGDLS, CDR2 YYNGEE. Trimming cost V 3 bases and J 5 bases, with 14 bases left between them. The CDR3 loop reads CASSATGARETQYF. The DNA for the CDR3 is TGTGCCAGCAGCGCGACAGGAGCCAGGGAGACCCAGTACTTC.

This chain connects TRBV10-1 to TRBJ1-1, with D possibly TRBD1 on 6 matching bases. The CDR3 runs 12 residues. The V and J ends lost 4 bases and 5 bases respectively, with 8 bases between them. Germline V gene data show CDR1 as WNHNN and CDR2 as SYGVQD (reference sequence). The CDR3 coding sequence is TGCGCCAGCAGTGCAGGGGCGACTGAAGCTTTCTTT. It yields the protein CASSAGATEAFF.

The sample holds one count of this clone. The rearrangement links TRBV7-9 to TRBJ2-3; no firm D call. This CDR3 region has 10 residues. Per the germline V gene, CDR1 is SEHNR and CDR2 is FQNEAQ (reference sequence). The V end lost 7 bases, the J end lost 5 bases, and 4 bases lay between the germline ends. The chain's CDR3 is CASKGDTQYF. CDR3 DNA: TGTGCCAGCAAAGGAGATACGCAGTATTTT.

This sequence joins TRBV29-1 and TRBJ2-3; 10 bases are shared with TRBD2. Looked up from germline, CDR1 is SQVTM and CDR2 is ANQGSEA. CDR3 size: 13 residues. The V gene end was trimmed by 8 bases and the J gene end by 4 bases; junction bases not matched to a gene: 6. The CDR3 coding sequence is TGCAGCTCGAGAGCGGGAGGGCCAGATACGCAGTATTTT. Its translation is CSSRAGGPDTQYF.

Concerning this clone itself: Other DNA sequences in the same sample also yield this CDR3. V is TRBV9 and J is TRBJ2-3; 7 nucleotides match TRBD2. J gave up 0 bases and V 3 bases, and 4 bases lay outside the gene matches. The CDR3 totals 15 residues. Per germline, CDR1 SGDLS and CDR2 YYNGEE. CDR3 sequence (DNA): TGTGCCAGCAGCGAGAGCGGGATTAGCACAGATACGCAGTATTTT. Translating gives CASSESGISTDTQYF.

The chain combines TRBV7-2 with TRBJ2-3; tentative D call: TRBD2 (7 bases). CDR3 size: 17 residues. CDR1 is SGHTA and CDR2 is FQGNSA in the germline V gene. The V gene lost 5 bases and the J gene lost 3 bases, with 21 bases spanning the gap. The CDR3 bases are TGTGCCAGCAGCGCACACGGCGGGGGCGCCGCAACAGATACGCAGTATTTT. It specifies CASSAHGGGAATDTQYF.

Concerning this clone itself: Different DNA sequences within this sample yield the same CDR3. The CDR3 protein is CASSPAVMNTEAFF. CDR3 sequence (DNA): TGTGCCAGCTCACCGGCAGTCATGAACACTGAAGCTTTCTTT. The rearrangement joins TRBV18 to TRBJ1-1; D is ambiguous. Germline V gene data show CDR1 as KGHSH and CDR2 as LQKENI. The V end lost 3 bases, the J end lost 0 bases, and 8 bases lay between the germline ends. The CDR3 spans 14 residues.

The rearrangement uses TRBV25-1 and TRBJ2-7; D gene uncertain. Trimming took 1 base from V and 6 from J, leaving 13 bases between them. The V gene's germline CDR1 is MGHDK and CDR2 SYGVNS. The CDR3 length is 14 residues. CDR3 sequence reads: CASSEFHASGEQYF. CDR3 DNA: TGTGCCAGCAGTGAATTCCATGCGTCGGGCGAGCAGTACTTC.

V and J are TRBV7-9 and TRBJ1-2; D uncertain. The CDR3 is made up of 13 amino acids. CDR1 and CDR2 (germline): SEHNR, FQNEAQ (reference sequence). V was clipped by 10 bases and J by 2 bases, with 14 bases between them. The CDR3 bases are TGTGCCAAGGAAGAACTCCAGAACTATGGCTACACCTTC. Amino acid sequence: CAKEELQNYGYTF.

This clone was seen once. V is TRBV2 and J is TRBJ1-5; 9 nucleotides align to TRBD1. CDR3 length: 18 amino acids. Germline V lookup: CDR1 SNHLY, CDR2 FYNNEI. V lost 7 bases, J lost 0 bases, and 13 bases stayed unmatched. CDR3 sequence (DNA): TGTGCCAGCACCATCGGAGGGGACAGGGTGCCTAGCAATCAGCCCCAGCATTTT. Translated, it gives CASTIGGDRVPSNQPQHF.

The rearrangement links TRBV4-2 to TRBJ2-7; TRBD1 is a possible D gene (5 bases). CDR1 and CDR2 from the germline V gene are LGHNA and YNFKEQ. The germline V and J ends were trimmed by 1 base and 6 bases, with 10 bases remaining between them. The CDR3 is 13 amino acids. CDR3 DNA: TGTGCCAGCAGCCAAGGGGCAGGGTCCGAGCAGTACTTC. Amino acid sequence: CASSQGAGSEQYF.

Worth noting for this clone: Different DNA sequences within this sample yield the same CDR3. This chain links TRBV9 with TRBJ1-2; TRBD1 matches at 9 bases. The V gene end was trimmed by 4 bases and the J gene end by 4 bases; junction bases not matched to a gene: 8. Per germline, CDR1 SGDLS and CDR2 YYNGEE. This CDR3 has 15 amino acids. The CDR3 DNA sequence: TGTGCCAGCAGCCCGGGACAGGGCGTCGGCTATGGCTACACCTTC. Translated, it gives CASSPGQGVGYGYTF.

This clone was seen only once. This sequence joins TRBV6-1 and TRBJ2-7; 7 bases fit TRBD2. The trim removed 4 bases at V and 5 bases at J, leaving 14 bases unmatched. There are 16 residues in the CDR3. Per germline, CDR1 MNHNS and CDR2 SASEGT. The CDR3 region has the DNA TGTGCCAGCAGTGGAAGCATACCGGGACTACGGGACGAGCAGTACTTC. Translating gives CASSGSIPGLRDEQYF.

The table lists this clone with a few counts. The chain's CDR3 is CASSQQGGNQPQHF. In DNA form, the CDR3 reads TGTGCCAGCAGCCAACAGGGGGGCAATCAGCCCCAGCATTTT. The genes are TRBV27 and TRBJ1-5, with 8 bases lining up with TRBD1. The CDR3 covers 14 residues. Germline loops: CDR1 MNHEY, CDR2 SMNVEV (reference sequence). Trimming took 6 bases from V and 2 from J; bases not matched to a gene: 3.

The CDR3 loop reads CASSFTRDRKETQYF. The CDR3 DNA reads as TGTGCCAGCAGTTTTACCCGGGACAGGAAAGAGACCCAGTACTTC. The chain employs TRBV27 and TRBJ2-5, with TRBD1 matching over 8 bases. This CDR3 is 15 amino acids long. CDR1 and CDR2 from the germline V gene are MNHEY and SMNVEV (reference sequence). Trimming at V came to 3 bases and at J to 3 bases, leaving 6 bases not matched to a gene.

The V and J genes are TRBV7-3 and TRBJ2-2, with unresolved D. V lost 5 bases and J 7 bases, leaving 17 bases between the germline ends. Germline V gives CDR1 SGHTA, CDR2 FQGTGA. The CDR3 sequence is 15 residues long. The CDR3 DNA is TGTGCCAGCAGCCCCAGATCCGATCCAGGCGGGGAGCTGTTTTTT. Translating it yields CASSPRSDPGGELFF.

The chain links TRBV6-5 to TRBJ2-2, with D uncertain. Looked up from germline, CDR1 is MNHEY and CDR2 is SVGAGI. This CDR3 contains 14 residues. The V end was cut by 0 bases, the J end by 5 bases, with 7 bases between. The CDR3 nucleotides are TGTGCCAGCAGTTACTCGTCACAAACCGGGGAGCTGTTTTTT. Translation: CASSYSSQTGELFF.